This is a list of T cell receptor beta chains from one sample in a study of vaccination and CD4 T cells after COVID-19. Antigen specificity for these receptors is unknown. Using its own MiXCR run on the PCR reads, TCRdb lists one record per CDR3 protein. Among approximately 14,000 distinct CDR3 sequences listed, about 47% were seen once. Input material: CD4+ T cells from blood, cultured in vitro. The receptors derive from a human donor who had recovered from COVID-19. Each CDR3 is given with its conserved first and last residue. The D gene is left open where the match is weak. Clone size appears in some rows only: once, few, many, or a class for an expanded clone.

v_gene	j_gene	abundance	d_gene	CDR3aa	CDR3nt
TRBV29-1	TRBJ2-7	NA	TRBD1	CSGGTDYEQYF	TGCAGCGGGGGGACAGACTACGAGCAGTACTTC
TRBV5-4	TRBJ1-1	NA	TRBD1	CASSQETGRNTEAFF	TGTGCCAGCAGCCAGGAGACAGGGAGGAACACTGAAGCTTTCTTT
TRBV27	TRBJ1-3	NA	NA	CASSTQGYGNTIYF	TGTGCCAGCAGCACTCAGGGTTACGGAAACACCATATATTTT
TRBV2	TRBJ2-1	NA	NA	CASRQGGSYNEQFF	TGTGCCAGCAGGCAGGGGGGCTCCTACAATGAGCAGTTCTTC
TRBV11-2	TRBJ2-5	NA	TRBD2	CASSLGGVGETQYF	TGTGCCAGCAGCTTGGGGGGGGTCGGAGAGACCCAGTACTTC
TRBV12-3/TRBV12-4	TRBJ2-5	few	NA	CASSLGSRQETQYF	TGTGCCAGCAGTTTAGGAAGCCGCCAAGAGACCCAGTACTTC
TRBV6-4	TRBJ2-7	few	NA	CASSVRVEGGDEQYF	TGTGCCAGCAGTGTGAGGGTAGAGGGTGGGGACGAGCAGTACTTC
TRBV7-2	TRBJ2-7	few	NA	CASSSANEQYF	TGTGCCAGCAGCTCAGCTAACGAGCAGTACTTC
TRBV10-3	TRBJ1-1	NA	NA	CAISQQGEVAFF	TGTGCCATCAGCCAACAGGGCGAGGTGGCTTTCTTT
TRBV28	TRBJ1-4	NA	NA	CASSSNEKLFF	TGTGCCAGCAGTTCAAATGAAAAACTGTTTTTT
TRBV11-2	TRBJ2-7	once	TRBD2	CASSLERLAGGPQYF	TGTGCCAGCAGCTTAGAAAGGTTAGCGGGAGGCCCGCAGTACTTC
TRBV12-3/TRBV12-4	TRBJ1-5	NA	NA	CASRSGQSNQPQHF	TGTGCCAGCAGGTCCGGACAGAGCAATCAGCCCCAGCATTTT
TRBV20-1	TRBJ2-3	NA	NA	CSAHHELDTDTQYF	TGCAGTGCCCACCACGAGCTAGACACAGATACGCAGTATTTT
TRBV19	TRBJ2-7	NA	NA	CASSIVGRGIYEQYF	TGTGCCAGTAGTATAGTAGGGCGGGGAATCTACGAGCAGTACTTC
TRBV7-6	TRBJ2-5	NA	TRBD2	CASKSGLADGAVETQYF	TGTGCCAGCAAATCCGGACTAGCGGACGGGGCCGTCGAGACCCAGTACTTC
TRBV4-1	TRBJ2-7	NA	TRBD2	CASSQVFLTSGSVYEQYF	TGCGCCAGCAGCCAAGTTTTCTTGACTAGCGGGAGCGTCTACGAGCAGTACTTC
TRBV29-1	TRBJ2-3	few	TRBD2	CSVPGLAEGVDTQYF	TGCAGCGTCCCGGGACTAGCGGAGGGAGTGGATACGCAGTATTTT
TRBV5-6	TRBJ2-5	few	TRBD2	CASSLPSGVQETQYF	TGTGCCAGCAGCTTGCCTAGCGGAGTACAAGAGACCCAGTACTTC
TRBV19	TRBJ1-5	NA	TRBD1	CASSDRGDGNQPQHF	TGTGCCAGCTCGGACAGGGGGGATGGCAATCAGCCCCAGCATTTT
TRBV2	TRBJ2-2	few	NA	CASSLRGTGELFF	TGTGCCAGCAGTCTGAGGGGCACCGGGGAGCTGTTTTTT
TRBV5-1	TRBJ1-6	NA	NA	CASSLDQGTRWPLHF	TGCGCCAGCAGCTTGGATCAGGGCACCCGTTGGCCCCTCCACTTT
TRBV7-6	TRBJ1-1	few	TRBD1	CASSSRQGANTEAFF	TGTGCCAGCAGCTCTCGACAGGGGGCGAACACTGAAGCTTTCTTT
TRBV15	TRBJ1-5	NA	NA	CATSRVSNQPQHF	TGTGCCACCAGCAGAGTTAGCAATCAGCCCCAGCATTTT
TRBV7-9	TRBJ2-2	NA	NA	CASSQRGSYTGELFF	TGTGCCAGCAGCCAACGGGGTAGCTATACCGGGGAGCTGTTTTTT
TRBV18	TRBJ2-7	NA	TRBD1	CASSLFRGPSYEQYF	TGTGCCAGCTCACTGTTCAGGGGGCCATCCTACGAGCAGTACTTC
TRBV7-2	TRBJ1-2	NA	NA	CASTSEQQGRAYGYTF	TGTGCCAGCACCTCCGAACAACAGGGACGAGCCTATGGCTACACCTTC